One T cell receptor beta chain is described in this entry. The clone's antigen remains unknown. Spanning cysteine to phenylalanine, the CDR3 consists of 14 amino acids. No DNA sequence is on record. This entry comes from a study of CXCR3-negative and CXCR3-positive naive CD8 T cells (dated by TCRdb to between 2018 and 2020). In the study overall: In total, 120 million to 150 million TRB reads were obtained, corresponding to roughly 1.5 +/- 0.3 million reads per library. Diversity and physicochemical repertoire analyses covered some eleven donors pooled from two independent experiments. For the TRBV-TRBJ cluster analysis, the naive subsets came from roughly 5 donors, while the memory cells came from 3 donors. What the work shows at the level of the full study, not this receptor alone: Within the same donor, TRBV-TRBJ usage looked similar between naive CXCR3-negative and CXCR3-positive cells, but memory cells had distinct patterns. Freshly isolated PBMCs were used for most assays because CXCR3 expression went down partially after cryopreservation. Because surface CD5, which is linked to self-reactivity in mice, was comparable between the naive subsets, TCR interaction strength was also inferred from TRB CDR3 physicochemical properties. Comparably high repertoire diversity was found in both naive subsets, whereas much lower repertoire diversity was found in memory CD8+ T cells.

Each CD8+ T cell subset was flow-sorted in triplicate, with some 300,000 cells per subset placed directly into RLT lysis buffer. Peripheral blood mononuclear cells were isolated from buffy coats by standard density gradient centrifugation. Total RNA was extracted from sorted cells using an RNeasy Mini Kit. The sequencer listed for this sample is NextSeq 550. The Human TCR Profiling Kit (MiLaboratory) was used to make UMI-labeled 5' RACE TRB cDNA libraries. The full amount of extracted RNA was used for cDNA synthesis, and the full amount of resulting cDNA was used for PCR amplification. Libraries were prepared in parallel using an identical number of PCR cycles. The original pipeline was this. About 54,000 +/- 9,700 unique UMI-labeled TRB cDNA molecules per library were extracted with MIGEC and MiXCR, with at least two reads per UMI required. Each library averaged around 40,000 +/- 10,000 functional in-frame TRB CDR3 nucleotide clonotypes without stop codons. After downsampling to 5000 UMI-labeled TRB molecules per sample, diversity metrics such as normalized Shannon-Wiener and Chao1 were calculated in VDJtools. Clonotype-size-weighted physicochemical properties of the central five CDR3 residues (interaction energy, strength, volume and Kidera factor 4) were computed in VDJtools. Reads reprocessed by TCRdb are summarized as one entry per CDR3 protein sequence, and DNA is absent. The V and J calls shown here were made by TCRdb, not taken from the authors' results. The sample's records list 50,000 to 65,000 distinct CDR3 sequences. The biggest ten clones account for roughly a quarter of the sample.

The chain couples TRBV12-3 or TRBV12-4 to TRBJ2-2; checking the TCRdb D call of TRBD1 is not possible without DNA. This receptor was taken from a human donor in good health. Some clones in this sample may be carry-over from other donors' samples. Sequenced sample: memory CD8+ T cells from blood. This sample's cell subset or site label indicates: conventional CD8+ memory T cells (TMEM), sorted as controls. The CDR3 protein sequence reads: CASRIDRDPRELFF.